This TCR beta chain appears in the sequencing data of a study of blood T cell repertoires in COVID-19. Study details: The United States, Italy and Spain provided the acute and convalescent COVID-19 samples. In each case, the material was cDNA or gDNA derived from T cells, B-cell-depleted T cells, or PBMCs.

In the authors' methods: How many nucleated cells were present was estimated from reference gene primer amplification. The data were produced by immunoSEQ multiplex PCR, yet TCRdb's version contains in-frame clones alone and is incomplete. V and J calls and clone size are those listed in that table; D and trimming were worked out from the DNA. The sample carries roughly 250,000 clones, around nine tenths recorded once. The receptor's source is a man aged 30 to 39 with acute or convalescent COVID-19. Sequencing was performed on peripheral blood.

This chain's CDR3 is CASSPGAQGKETQYF. CDR3 bases: TGTGCCAGCAGTCCCGGGGCACAGGGTAAAGAGACCCAGTACTTC. This chain connects TRBV28 to TRBJ2-5; tentatively, D is TRBD1 (6 bases). Germline V gene sequence: CDR1 MDHEN, CDR2 SYDVKM. The CDR3 spans 15 residues. V lost 5 bases and J 3 bases, leaving 16 bases between the germline ends.